One and the same sample provided the 7 T cell receptor beta chains below, sequenced in a study of T cell repertoires in cytomegalovirus infection. Antigens of these TCRs are unknown. TCRdb recomputed calls from the reads with MiXCR, one row per CDR3 protein. The profile covers about 900,000 distinct CDR3 sequences, with roughly 31% appearing a single time and roughly an eighth taken by the ten largest. This specimen consisted of cultured CD8+ T cells from PBMCs, obtained from culture after CMV antigen stimulation. These TCRs come from a human donor in good health (CMV status not recorded). Some clones in this sample may be carry-over from other donors' samples.

In this sample, this clonotype turned up many times. This sequence joins TRBV4-2 and TRBJ2-5; no clear D. Germline loops: CDR1 LGHNA, CDR2 YNFKEQ. This CDR3 is built from 12 residues. Trimming pared 1 base from V and 4 bases from J, leaving 4 bases between. CDR3 loop: CASSQGSETQYF. In DNA, the CDR3 is TGTGCCAGCAGCCAAGGATCAGAGACCCAGTACTTC.

This clonotype was recorded a few times. The chain employs TRBV6-2 or TRBV6-3 and TRBJ2-1; 10 positions agree with TRBD2. V trimming: 8 bases; J trimming: 7 bases; junction bases outside the gene matches: 5. The CDR3 consists of 13 residues. CDR1 is MNHEY, CDR2 SVGEGT, per germline. In nucleotides, the CDR3 is TGTGCCAGCGCTAGCGGGGGTATGAATGAGCAGTTCTTC. Residues: CASASGGMNEQFF.

The sample holds a few counts of this clonotype. The chain recombines TRBV7-9 with TRBJ1-3; no reliable D call. Looked up from germline, CDR1 is SEHNR and CDR2 is FQNEAQ (reference sequence). The CDR3 is 12 residues long. Trimming pared 5 bases from V and 4 bases from J, leaving 6 bases between. The CDR3 protein is CASSGLGNTIYF. Here the CDR3 DNA reads TGTGCCAGCAGCGGCTTAGGAAACACCATATATTTT.

V usage is TRBV27 and J usage is TRBJ2-1; perhaps TRBD2 as D (6 bases). Germline CDR1 is MNHEY and CDR2 is SMNVEV (reference sequence). The V end was cut by 0 bases, the J end by 9 bases, with 9 bases between. The CDR3 runs to 13 residues. The CDR3 sequence is CASSLSEGREQFF. In DNA form, the CDR3 reads TGTGCCAGCAGTTTATCGGAGGGGCGTGAGCAGTTCTTC.

This clonotype showed up many times. The chain joins TRBV6-1 to TRBJ2-5; the D call may be TRBD1 or TRBD2 (5 bases each). Per the germline V gene, CDR1 is MNHNS and CDR2 is SASEGT. V lost 6 bases, J lost 5 bases, and 7 bases lay in between. This CDR3 has 11 amino acids. CDR3 sequence (DNA): TGTGCCAGCAGCGAGGGGGAGACCCAGTACTTC. Amino acid sequence: CASSEGETQYF.

This chain connects TRBV6-6 to TRBJ2-1; D gene ambiguous. The CDR3 totals 16 residues. V gave up 0 bases and J gave up 3 bases, with 12 bases separating them. CDR1 is MNHNY, CDR2 SVGAGI, per germline (reference sequence). CDR3 DNA: TGTGCCAGCAGTTACTCGAGTGCACCTAGCTACAATGAGCAGTTCTTC. It translates to CASSYSSAPSYNEQFF.

This clonotype was detected a few times. The chain employs TRBV7-4 and TRBJ1-3; D is possibly TRBD1 (5 bases). The V end was cut by 7 bases, the J end by 0 bases, with 16 bases between. The CDR3 is made up of 16 amino acids. Germline V gene data show CDR1 as SGHVT and CDR2 as SQSDAQ. The CDR3 sequence: CASNQGALRSGNTIYF. CDR3 in DNA: TGTGCCAGCAACCAGGGAGCACTACGCTCTGGAAACACCATATATTTT. The complete variable domain, with remaining parts taken from reference TRBV7-4 and TRBJ1-3, reads GAGVSQSPRYKVAKRGRDVALRCDSISGHVTLYWYRQTLGQGSEVLTYSQSDAQRDKSGRPSGRFSAERPERSVSTLKIQRTEQGDSAVYLCASNQGALRSGNTIYFGEGSWLTVV.